This T cell receptor (beta chain) was identified during a study of cytomegalovirus exposure and HLA in healthy donors. Concerning this clone itself: Its antigen is currently unknown.

Study-wide points: TCR beta V- and J-gene trimming was later associated with a missense DCLRE1C variant.

Primers for the PCR totalled 60 Vbeta and 13 Jbeta. This table comes from immunoSEQ multiplex PCR, and its TCRdb copy is limited to in-frame clones, with some not included. The top ten hold over 1% of the sample, which has about 130,000 clones, 80% to 85% seen once. CDR1 and CDR2 (germline): SNHLY, FYNNEI. V dropped 3 bases and J dropped 4; count of bases not matched to a gene: 9. The CDR3 loop spans 16 amino acids. The origin of this receptor is a boy between 10 and 17 years old in good health and CMV-seronegative. Sequencing was performed on PBMCs. J is TRBJ2-1 and V is TRBV2, with 7 positions matching TRBD2. This chain's CDR3 is CASSESPSGLYNEQFF. The CDR3 DNA is TGTGCCAGCAGTGAGAGCCCTAGCGGCTTATACAATGAGCAGTTCTTC.